The entry that follows covers one T cell receptor beta chain sequence. J gave up 2 bases and V 3 bases, and 6 bases lay outside the gene matches. CDR1 SGHTA and CDR2 FQGNSA come from the germline V gene. The CDR3 is 15 residues long. This specimen comes from a study of blood T cell repertoires in COVID-19. Per the study methods: From reference gene primer amplification, estimates of nucleated cell counts were derived. Sequencing was performed with immunoSEQ multiplex PCR; in TCRdb, only in-frame clones are kept and a portion is missing. Clone size and the V and J calls come from that table; the DNA yielded D and trimming. This sample has around 270,000 clones; around nine tenths occur once, and the top ten carry 8.5% to 10%.

The chain couples TRBV7-2 to TRBJ1-2; 7 bases are shared with TRBD1. This clonotype was obtained from a man aged 35-49 years who had recovered from COVID-19. Source material: peripheral blood. The CDR3 spells CASSLGPGGNYGYTF. The CDR3 DNA follows: TGTGCCAGCAGCTTGGGCCCAGGGGGGAACTATGGCTACACCTTC.